The TCR beta chain under discussion was sequenced for a study of control samples from healthy donors and cancer patients. This table comes from immunoSEQ multiplex PCR, and its TCRdb copy is limited to in-frame clones, with some not included. Altogether 130,000 or so clones are present, under 90% being singletons, with the ten largest covering approximately 7.5%. The V end was cut by 4 bases, the J end by 2 bases, with 12 bases between. CDR3 size: 14 residues. Germline V gives CDR1 SGHRS, CDR2 YFSETQ. The origin of this receptor is a man aged 50 or older with head and neck cancer. The chain couples TRBV5-1 to TRBJ1-1, with a tentative D call TRBD1 (5 bases). The sample consisted of PBMCs. The CDR3 spells CASSVRDPNTEAFF. The CDR3 DNA reads TGCGCCAGCAGCGTCCGGGACCCTAACACTGAAGCTTTCTTT.